The T cell receptor beta chain described here comes from a study of T cell clonotyping in hematopoietic cell transplantation. Germline loops: CDR1 SNHLY, CDR2 FYNNEI. V was cut by 5 bases and J by 1 base, with 8 bases left in between. The CDR3 consists of 13 residues. Produced via immunoSEQ multiplex PCR; TCRdb's table is partial and in-frame only. The sample contains more than 12,000 clones, 94% of which appear only once. The count of this clone is one. The chain is built from TRBV2 and TRBJ1-1; D ambiguous. Source: PBMCs, taken 30 days after allogeneic stem cell transplant. This sequence was found in a male patient in his sixties or seventies who had an allogeneic stem cell transplant from an unrelated donor, so the T cells may come from the graft donor. Some clones in this sample may be carry-over from other donors' samples. The CDR3 is CASSFQENTEAFF. CDR3 DNA: TGTGCCAGCAGTTTTCAGGAGAACACTGAAGCTTTCTTT.